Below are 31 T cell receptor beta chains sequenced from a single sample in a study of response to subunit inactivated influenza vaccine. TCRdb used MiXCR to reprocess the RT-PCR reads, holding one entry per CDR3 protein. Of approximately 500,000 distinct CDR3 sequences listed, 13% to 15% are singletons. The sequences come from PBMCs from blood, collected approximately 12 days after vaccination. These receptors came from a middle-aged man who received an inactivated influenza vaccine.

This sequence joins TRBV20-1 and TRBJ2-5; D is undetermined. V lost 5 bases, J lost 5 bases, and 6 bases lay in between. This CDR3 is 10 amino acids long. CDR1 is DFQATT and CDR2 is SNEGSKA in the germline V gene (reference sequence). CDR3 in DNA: TGCAGTGCTGCCCCGGAGACCCAGTACTTC. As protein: CSAAPETQYF.

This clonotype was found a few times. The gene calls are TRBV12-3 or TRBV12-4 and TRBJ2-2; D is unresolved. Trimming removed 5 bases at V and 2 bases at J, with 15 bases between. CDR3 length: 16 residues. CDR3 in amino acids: CASSLPIAANTGELFF. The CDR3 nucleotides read TGTGCCAGCAGTCTCCCCATAGCCGCAAACACCGGGGAGCTGTTTTTT.

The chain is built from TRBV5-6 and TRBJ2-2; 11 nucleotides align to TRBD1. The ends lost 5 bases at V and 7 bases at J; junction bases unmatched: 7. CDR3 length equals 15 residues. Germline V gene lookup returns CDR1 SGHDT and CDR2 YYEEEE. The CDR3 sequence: CASSPWTGGIGELFF. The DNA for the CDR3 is TGTGCCAGCAGTCCCTGGACAGGGGGCATCGGGGAGCTGTTTTTT. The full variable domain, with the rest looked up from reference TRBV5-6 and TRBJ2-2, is DAGVTQSPTHLIKTRGQQVTLRCSPKSGHDTVSWYQQALGQGPQFIFQYYEEEERQRGNFPDRFSGHQFPNYSSELNVNALLLGDSALYLCASSPWTGGIGELFFGEGSRLTVL.

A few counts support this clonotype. The CDR3 region has the DNA TGCGCCAGCAGCCCAGCGCCCGGGGCCTATGGCTACACCTTC. This codes for CASSPAPGAYGYTF. The rearrangement links TRBV5-1 to TRBJ1-2; possible D gene TRBD1, 5 bases. The V gene lost 4 bases and the J gene lost 4 bases, with 14 bases spanning the gap. The CDR3 loop spans 14 amino acids. CDR1 is SGHRS and CDR2 is YFSETQ in the germline V gene.

CDR3 in DNA: TGCAGTGCTAGTGACAGGGTCCCCTCAACCTACAATGAGCAGTTCTTC. Protein: CSASDRVPSTYNEQFF. The rearrangement uses TRBV20-1 and TRBJ2-1, with 7 bases that match TRBD1. The CDR3 covers 16 residues. Germline V gives CDR1 DFQATT, CDR2 SNEGSKA (reference sequence). J lost 2 bases, V lost 3 bases, and 10 bases had no gene match.

The CDR3 sequence is CASSLEARRASYNEQFF. The CDR3 coding sequence is TGTGCCAGCAGCTTAGAGGCCCGGCGGGCTTCCTACAATGAGCAGTTCTTC. V is TRBV7-9 and J is TRBJ2-1; weak D call: TRBD2 (5 bases). CDR1 is SEHNR and CDR2 is FQNEAQ in the germline V gene (reference sequence). V lost 1 base and J lost 1, with 14 bases in between. There are 17 residues in the CDR3.

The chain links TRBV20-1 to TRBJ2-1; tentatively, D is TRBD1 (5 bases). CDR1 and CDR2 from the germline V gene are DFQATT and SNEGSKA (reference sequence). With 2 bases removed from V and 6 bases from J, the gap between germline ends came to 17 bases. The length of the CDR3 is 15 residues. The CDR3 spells CSARTPRANGNEQFF. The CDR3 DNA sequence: TGCAGTGCTAGAACCCCCAGGGCCAACGGCAATGAGCAGTTCTTC.

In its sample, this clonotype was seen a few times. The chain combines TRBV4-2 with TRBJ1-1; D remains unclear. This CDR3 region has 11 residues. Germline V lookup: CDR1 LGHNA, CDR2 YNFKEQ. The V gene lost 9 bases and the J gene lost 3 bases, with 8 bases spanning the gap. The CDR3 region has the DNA TGTGCCAGTATGCGGGACACTGAAGCTTTCTTT. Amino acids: CASMRDTEAFF.

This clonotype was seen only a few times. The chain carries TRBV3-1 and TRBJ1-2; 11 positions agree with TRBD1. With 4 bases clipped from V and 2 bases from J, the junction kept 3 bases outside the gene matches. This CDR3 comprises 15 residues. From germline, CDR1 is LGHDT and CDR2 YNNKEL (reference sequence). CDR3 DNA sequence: TGTGCCAGCAGCCCTGGGACAGGGGGAAACTATGGCTACACCTTC. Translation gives CASSPGTGGNYGYTF.

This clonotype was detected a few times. This chain's CDR3 is CAIRVTGGFTGYTF. The CDR3 DNA follows: TGTGCCATCAGGGTGACAGGGGGCTTTACTGGCTACACCTTC. The chain recombines TRBV10-3 with TRBJ1-2, with 10 bases fitting TRBD1. The CDR3 is 14 residues long. The V segment lost 6 bases and the J segment 7 bases; nucleotides outside the gene matches: 8. Per germline, CDR1 ENHRY and CDR2 SYGVKD.

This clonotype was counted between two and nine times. The CDR3 here is CSARDRRGNEQFF. The CDR3, as DNA: TGCAGTGCTAGAGATCGGCGAGGCAATGAGCAGTTCTTC. The chain carries TRBV20-1 and TRBJ2-1; D gene uncertain. This CDR3 is 13 amino acids long. Trimming pared 0 bases from V and 6 bases from J, leaving 9 bases between. CDR1 is DFQATT, CDR2 SNEGSKA, per germline (reference sequence).

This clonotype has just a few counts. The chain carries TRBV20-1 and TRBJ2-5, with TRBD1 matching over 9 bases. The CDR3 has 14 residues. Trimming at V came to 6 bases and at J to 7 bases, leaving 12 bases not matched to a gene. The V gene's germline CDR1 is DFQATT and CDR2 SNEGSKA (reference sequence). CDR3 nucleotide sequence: TGCAGTGCCAAGACAGGGGGAGTAGTGGGGACCCAGTACTTC. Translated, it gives CSAKTGGVVGTQYF.

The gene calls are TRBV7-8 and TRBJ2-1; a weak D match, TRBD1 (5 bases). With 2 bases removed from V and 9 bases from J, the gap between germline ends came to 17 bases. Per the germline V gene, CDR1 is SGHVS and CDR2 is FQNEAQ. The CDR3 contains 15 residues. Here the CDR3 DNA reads TGTGCCAGCAGCTTATATCGGCAGGGATCTGGTGAGCAGTTCTTC. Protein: CASSLYRQGSGEQFF.

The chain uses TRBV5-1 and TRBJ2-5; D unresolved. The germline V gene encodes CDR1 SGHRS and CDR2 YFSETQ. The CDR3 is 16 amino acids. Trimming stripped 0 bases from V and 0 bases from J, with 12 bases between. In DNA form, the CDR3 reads TGCGCCAGCAGCTTGGTGGCCCCCGGATACCAAGAGACCCAGTACTTC. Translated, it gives CASSLVAPGYQETQYF.

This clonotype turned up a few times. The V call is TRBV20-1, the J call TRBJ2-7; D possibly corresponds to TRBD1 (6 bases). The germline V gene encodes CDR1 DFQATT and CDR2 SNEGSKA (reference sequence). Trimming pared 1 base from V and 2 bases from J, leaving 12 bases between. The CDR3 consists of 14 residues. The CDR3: CSARVQTGTYEQYF. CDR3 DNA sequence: TGCAGTGCTAGAGTACAAACAGGGACCTACGAGCAGTACTTC.

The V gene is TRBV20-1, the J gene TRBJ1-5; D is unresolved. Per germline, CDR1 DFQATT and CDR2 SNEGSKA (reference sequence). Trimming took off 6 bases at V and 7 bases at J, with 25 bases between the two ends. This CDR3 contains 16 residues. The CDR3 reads CSAEIGRDWALQPQHF. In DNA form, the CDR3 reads TGCAGTGCCGAAATCGGACGAGATTGGGCCCTCCAGCCCCAGCATTTT.

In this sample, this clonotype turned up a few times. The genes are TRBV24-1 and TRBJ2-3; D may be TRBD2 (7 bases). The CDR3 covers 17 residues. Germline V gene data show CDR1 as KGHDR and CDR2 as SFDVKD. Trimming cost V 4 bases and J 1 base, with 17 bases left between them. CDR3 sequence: CATSDRDTLAGTDTQYF. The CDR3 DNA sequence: TGTGCCACCAGTGACCGGGACACCCTAGCGGGCACAGATACGCAGTATTTT.

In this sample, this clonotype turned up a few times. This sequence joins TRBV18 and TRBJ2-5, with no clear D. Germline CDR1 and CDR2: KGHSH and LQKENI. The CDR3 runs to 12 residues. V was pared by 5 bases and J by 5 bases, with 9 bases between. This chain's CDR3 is CASSSTRETQYF. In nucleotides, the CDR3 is TGTGCCAGCTCAAGTACCCGCGAGACCCAGTACTTC.

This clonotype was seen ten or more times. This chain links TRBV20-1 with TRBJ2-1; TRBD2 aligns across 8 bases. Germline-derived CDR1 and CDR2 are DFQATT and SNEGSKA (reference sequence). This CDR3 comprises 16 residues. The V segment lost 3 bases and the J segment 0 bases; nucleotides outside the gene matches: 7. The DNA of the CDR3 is TGCAGTGCTAGGGACCTAGCGGGCACCTCCTACAATGAGCAGTTCTTC. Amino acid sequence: CSARDLAGTSYNEQFF.

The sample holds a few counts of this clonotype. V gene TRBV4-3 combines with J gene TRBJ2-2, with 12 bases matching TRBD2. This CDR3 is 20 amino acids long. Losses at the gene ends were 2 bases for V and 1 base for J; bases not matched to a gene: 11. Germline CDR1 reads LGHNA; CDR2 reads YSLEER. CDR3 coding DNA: TGCGCCAGCAGCCAACTCGGACTAGCGGGACTCTCAAGGAACACCGGGGAGCTGTTTTTT. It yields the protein CASSQLGLAGLSRNTGELFF.

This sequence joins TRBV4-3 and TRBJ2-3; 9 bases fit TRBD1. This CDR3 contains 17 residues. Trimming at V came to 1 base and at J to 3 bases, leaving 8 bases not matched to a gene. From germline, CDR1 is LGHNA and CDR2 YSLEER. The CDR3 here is CASSQGTGGKRTDTQYF. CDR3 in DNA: TGCGCCAGCAGCCAAGGAACAGGGGGCAAGAGGACAGATACGCAGTATTTT.

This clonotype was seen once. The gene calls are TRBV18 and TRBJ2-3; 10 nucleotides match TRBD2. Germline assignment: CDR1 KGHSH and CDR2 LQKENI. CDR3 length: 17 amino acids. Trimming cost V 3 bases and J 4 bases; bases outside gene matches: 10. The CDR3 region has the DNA TGTGCCAGCTCACCTAGCGGGGGGTCCTCAAGCCCAGATACGCAGTATTTT. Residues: CASSPSGGSSSPDTQYF.

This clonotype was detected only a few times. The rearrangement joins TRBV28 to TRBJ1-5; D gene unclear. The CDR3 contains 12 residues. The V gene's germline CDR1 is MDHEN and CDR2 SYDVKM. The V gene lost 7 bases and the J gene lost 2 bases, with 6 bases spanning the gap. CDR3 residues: CASTVGNQPQHF. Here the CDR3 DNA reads TGTGCCAGCACAGTCGGCAATCAGCCCCAGCATTTT.

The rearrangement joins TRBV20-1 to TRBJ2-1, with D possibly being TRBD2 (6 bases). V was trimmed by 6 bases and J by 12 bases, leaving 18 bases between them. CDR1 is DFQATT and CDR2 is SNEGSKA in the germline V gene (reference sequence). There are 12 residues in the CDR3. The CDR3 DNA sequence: TGCAGTGCCGCATTGGAGGGATCGACGCAGTTCTTC. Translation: CSAALEGSTQFF.

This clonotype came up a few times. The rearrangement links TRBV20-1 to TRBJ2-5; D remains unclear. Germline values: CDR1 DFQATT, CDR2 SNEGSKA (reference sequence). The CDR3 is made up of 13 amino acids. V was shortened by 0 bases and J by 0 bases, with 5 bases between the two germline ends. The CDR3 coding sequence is TGCAGTGCTAGAGACTTCTACCAAGAGACCCAGTACTTC. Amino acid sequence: CSARDFYQETQYF.

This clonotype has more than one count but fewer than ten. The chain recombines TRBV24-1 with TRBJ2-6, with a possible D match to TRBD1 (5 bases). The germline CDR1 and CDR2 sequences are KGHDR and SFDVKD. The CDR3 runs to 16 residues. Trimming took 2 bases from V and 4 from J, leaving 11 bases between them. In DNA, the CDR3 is TGTGCCACCAGTGATTATCAGGGAACAGGGGCCAACGTCCTGACTTTC. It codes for CATSDYQGTGANVLTF.

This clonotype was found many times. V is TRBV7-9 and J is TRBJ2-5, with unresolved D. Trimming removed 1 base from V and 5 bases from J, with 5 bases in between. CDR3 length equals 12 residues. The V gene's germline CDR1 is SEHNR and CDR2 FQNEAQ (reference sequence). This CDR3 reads CASSLVTETQYF. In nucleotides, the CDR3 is TGTGCCAGCAGCTTAGTAACTGAGACCCAGTACTTC.

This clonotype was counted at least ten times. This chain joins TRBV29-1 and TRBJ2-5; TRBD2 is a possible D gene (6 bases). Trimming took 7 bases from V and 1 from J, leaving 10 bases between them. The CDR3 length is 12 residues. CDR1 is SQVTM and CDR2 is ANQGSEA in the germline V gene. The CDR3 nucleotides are TGCAGCGCACTAGCCCCCCAAGAGACCCAGTACTTC. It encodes CSALAPQETQYF.

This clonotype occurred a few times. This CDR3 is CSATGLSNTGELFF. Written as DNA, the CDR3 is TGCAGTGCTACGGGACTATCTAACACCGGGGAGCTGTTTTTT. The chain couples TRBV20-1 to TRBJ2-2; TRBD2 aligns across 7 bases. The CDR3 has 14 residues. Trimming cost V 4 bases and J 2 bases; bases outside gene matches: 4. Germline CDR1 and CDR2: DFQATT and SNEGSKA (reference sequence).

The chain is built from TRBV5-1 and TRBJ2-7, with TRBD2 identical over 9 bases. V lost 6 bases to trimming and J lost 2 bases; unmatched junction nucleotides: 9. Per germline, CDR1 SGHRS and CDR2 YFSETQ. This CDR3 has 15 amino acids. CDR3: CASTWTSENAYEQYF. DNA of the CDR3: TGCGCCAGCACATGGACTAGCGAGAACGCCTACGAGCAGTACTTC.

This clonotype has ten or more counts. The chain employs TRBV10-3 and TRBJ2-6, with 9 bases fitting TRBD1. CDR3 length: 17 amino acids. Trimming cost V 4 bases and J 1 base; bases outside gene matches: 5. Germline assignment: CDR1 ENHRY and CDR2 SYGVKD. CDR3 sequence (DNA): TGTGCCATCAGTGGGGGACAGGGACCATCTGGGGCCAACGTCCTGACTTTC. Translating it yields CAISGGQGPSGANVLTF.